Listed here are 22 T cell receptor beta chains from one sample, sequenced in a study of T cell changes during pregnancy in multiple sclerosis. The assay was immunoSEQ multiplex PCR, and TCRdb's table has in-frame clones only and misses some. The table shows about 23,000 clones, with about 88% occurring only once. This material consisted of CD8+ T cells from peripheral blood mononuclear cells, taken after pregnancy. Receptors were obtained from a female donor with multiple sclerosis, enrolled in a pregnancy study.

This clone was seen a single time. This sequence joins TRBV5-1 and TRBJ2-2, with a weak D call TRBD1 (6 bases). Trimming cost V 1 base and J 0 bases, with 16 bases left between them. The CDR3 is made up of 18 amino acids. Germline V gives CDR1 SGHRS, CDR2 YFSETQ. The chain's CDR3 is CASSLWTSGDANTGELFF. Written as DNA, the CDR3 is TGCGCCAGCAGCTTGTGGACTTCAGGGGACGCGAACACCGGGGAGCTGTTTTTT.

This clone was counted a few times. V is TRBV19 and J is TRBJ2-7, with 9 nucleotides matching TRBD1. Unmatched junction bases numbered 7, after V lost 5 bases and J lost 2 bases. This CDR3 has 15 amino acids. Germline V gene lookup returns CDR1 LNHDA and CDR2 SQIVND (reference sequence). In DNA, the CDR3 is TGTGCCAGTAGTGTTTGGACAGGGGTCACCTACGAGCAGTACTTC. This sequence encodes CASSVWTGVTYEQYF.

The chain couples TRBV7-6 to TRBJ2-2; D perhaps matches TRBD2 (5 bases). V dropped 5 bases and J dropped 4 bases, with 11 bases sitting between them. CDR1 is SGHVS and CDR2 is FNYEAQ in the germline V gene. The CDR3 is 14 residues long. The DNA for the CDR3 is TGTGCCAGCAGCCCAGGAGGCGGCACCGGGGAGCTGTTTTTT. Protein sequence: CASSPGGGTGELFF. The entire variable domain, with the rest obtained from reference TRBV7-6 and TRBJ2-2, is as follows: GAGVSQSPRYKVTKRGQDVALRCDPISGHVSLYWYRQALGQGPEFLTYFNYEAQQDKSGLPNDRFSAERPEGSISTLTIQRTEQRDSAMYRCASSPGGGTGELFFGEGSRLTVL.

This chain connects TRBV29-1 to TRBJ2-3; D unclear. Trimming removed 0 bases from V and 7 bases from J, with 8 bases in between. This CDR3 is 12 amino acids long. From germline, CDR1 is SQVTM and CDR2 ANQGSEA. The CDR3: CSVEESAYTQYF. In DNA, the CDR3 is TGCAGCGTTGAAGAAAGCGCATATACGCAGTATTTT.

This chain links TRBV27 with TRBJ2-5; D uncertain. The J call may be in error: the DNA end matches TRBJ2-7 better. Germline-derived CDR1 and CDR2 are MNHEY and SMNVEV (reference sequence). CDR3 length equals 11 residues. The CDR3 loop reads CASSSSYEQYF. The DNA for the CDR3 is TGTGCCAGCAGTTCCTCCTACGAGCAGTACTTC.

The V call is TRBV4-2, the J call TRBJ2-7, with 12 positions matching TRBD2. This CDR3 contains 17 residues. CDR1 is LGHNA, CDR2 YNFKEQ, per germline. V lost 3 bases to trimming and J lost 4 bases; unmatched junction nucleotides: 10. CDR3: CASSQERGTSGLYEQYF. The CDR3, as DNA: TGTGCCAGCAGCCAGGAAAGGGGGACTAGCGGGTTATACGAGCAGTACTTC.

This clone occurred once. The CDR3: CASSPLGDNEQFF. As DNA, the CDR3 is TGTGCCAGCAGTCCCCTAGGAGACAATGAGCAGTTCTTC. V and J are TRBV6-5 and TRBJ2-1; no firm D call. CDR3 length: 13 amino acids. Trimming took 5 bases from V and 5 from J, leaving 10 bases between them. CDR1 MNHEY and CDR2 SVGAGI come from the germline V gene.

In regard to this clone: The germline gene is not matched at one end of the junction; a read error may be the cause. The V call is TRBV10-2, the J call TRBJ2-1; D is unclear. Germline lookup yields CDR1 WSHSY and CDR2 SAAADI. This CDR3 spans 14 amino acids. The CDR3 is CASSESSSYNEQFF. CDR3 DNA sequence: TGCGCCAGCAGCGAGTCCAGCTCCTACAATGAGCAGTTCTTC.

This clone was seen only once. The chain joins TRBV6-5 to TRBJ2-7, with D uncertain. The CDR3 totals 11 residues. Germline V gene lookup returns CDR1 MNHEY and CDR2 SVGAGI. Trimming cost V 0 bases and J 7 bases, with 4 bases left between them. CDR3 protein: CASSYSGEQYF. DNA for the CDR3: TGTGCCAGCAGTTACTCCGGGGAGCAGTACTTC.

In DNA form, the CDR3 reads TGTGCCAGCAGTGGCGGTTTAGCTGGGAATGAGCAGTTCTTC. It is translated as CASSGGLAGNEQFF. This sequence joins TRBV6-4 and TRBJ2-1, with D uncertain. The CDR3 length is 14 residues. With 4 bases removed from V and 7 bases from J, the gap between germline ends came to 14 bases. Germline V gene sequence: CDR1 MRHNA, CDR2 SNTAGT.

The V call is TRBV7-2, the J call TRBJ2-1, with 13 nucleotides matching TRBD2. Germline CDR1 reads SGHTA; CDR2 reads FQGNSA. CDR3 length equals 18 residues. Trimming at V came to 5 bases and at J to 4 bases, leaving 11 bases not matched to a gene. The CDR3 spells CASSQLAGGPSPYNEQFF. DNA for the CDR3: TGTGCCAGCAGCCAACTAGCGGGAGGGCCATCCCCGTACAATGAGCAGTTCTTC.

The chain recombines TRBV7-6 with TRBJ2-2; D is possibly TRBD1 (5 bases). Germline V gene sequence: CDR1 SGHVS, CDR2 FNYEAQ. The CDR3 is 14 residues long. Deletions cut 1 base from V and 4 bases from J, with 7 bases between. The CDR3 here is CASSLGGGTGELFF. The CDR3 region has the DNA TGTGCCAGCAGCTTAGGGGGCGGCACCGGGGAGCTGTTTTTT.

The V and J genes are TRBV6-4 and TRBJ2-2; weak D call: TRBD2 (5 bases). Trimming pared 6 bases from V and 3 bases from J, leaving 14 bases between. Germline V gene lookup returns CDR1 MRHNA and CDR2 SNTAGT. The CDR3 contains 15 residues. CDR3 nucleotide sequence: TGTGCCAGCAGCCCCCTTGATAGCGACACCGGGGAGCTGTTTTTT. Amino acids: CASSPLDSDTGELFF.

The J gene is TRBJ2-7, the V gene TRBV10-3; 13 bases align to TRBD2. Germline lookup yields CDR1 ENHRY and CDR2 SYGVKD. J was trimmed by 1 base and V by 2 bases; bases with no gene match: 8. The CDR3 sequence is 18 residues long. The CDR3 nucleotides read TGTGCCATCAGTGAGCTTTTGGAGGGACTAGCGGGATCCTACGAGCAGTACTTC. It yields the protein CAISELLEGLAGSYEQYF.

The rearrangement uses TRBV6-1 and TRBJ2-1, with D possibly being TRBD1 (5 bases). This CDR3 region has 14 residues. Trimming stripped 5 bases from V and 5 bases from J, with 13 bases between. The germline V gene has CDR1 MNHNS and CDR2 SASEGT. CDR3 nucleotide sequence: TGTGCCAGCAGTCAGGGAATTAGGGACAATGAGCAGTTCTTC. Protein product: CASSQGIRDNEQFF.

The J gene is TRBJ2-3, the V gene TRBV19; TRBD1 matches at 8 bases. Unmatched junction bases numbered 6, after V lost 3 bases and J lost 1 base. Germline-derived CDR1 and CDR2 are LNHDA and SQIVND (reference sequence). The CDR3 totals 16 residues. In DNA, the CDR3 is TGTGCCAGTAGTATCACACAGGGGGAAGGCACAGATACGCAGTATTTT. The encoded protein is CASSITQGEGTDTQYF.

The V call is TRBV11-2, the J call TRBJ2-1; 9 bases line up with TRBD1. After removal of 0 bases from V and 4 bases from J, the junction contained 13 bases not matched to a gene. CDR3 size: 19 residues. The germline CDR1 and CDR2 sequences are SGHAT and FQNNGV. This CDR3 is CASSLDSLTGTGIYNEQFF. CDR3 coding DNA: TGTGCCAGCAGCTTAGATAGCCTTACCGGGACAGGGATATACAATGAGCAGTTCTTC.

The chain couples TRBV6-5 to TRBJ2-2, with TRBD1 matching over 11 bases. This CDR3 is 15 amino acids long. Looked up from germline, CDR1 is MNHEY and CDR2 is SVGAGI. With V trimmed by 2 bases and J by 6 bases, 2 bases remained unmatched. The DNA for the CDR3 is TGTGCCAGCAGTTACAAGGGACAGGGGGCCGGGGAGCTGTTTTTT. This codes for CASSYKGQGAGELFF.

The rearrangement joins TRBV19 to TRBJ2-1, with a possible D match to TRBD1 (6 bases). Trimming took 5 bases from V and 3 from J, leaving 8 bases between them. Germline assignment: CDR1 LNHDA and CDR2 SQIVND (reference sequence). This CDR3 has 13 residues. CDR3 bases: TGTGCCAGTAGTCAGGACAGCTACAATGAGCAGTTCTTC. It translates to CASSQDSYNEQFF. The full variable domain, in which reference TRBV19 and TRBJ2-1 provide the parts outside the CDR3, is DGGITQSPKYLFRKEGQNVTLSCEQNLNHDAMYWYRQDPGQGLRLIYYSQIVNDFQKGDIAEGYSVSREKKESFPLTVTSAQKNPTAFYLCASSQDSYNEQFFGPGTRLTVL.

The chain combines TRBV5-1 with TRBJ2-1, with TRBD2 identical over 10 bases. In germline, CDR1 is SGHRS, CDR2 YFSETQ. The CDR3 is made up of 17 amino acids. The J segment lost 7 bases and the V segment lost 4 bases, leaving 14 bases of the junction unmatched. The DNA of the CDR3 is TGCGCCAGCAGCCCCATGGGACCTAGCGGGAGCGGGAATGAGCAGTTCTTC. Amino acids: CASSPMGPSGSGNEQFF.

The sample holds one count of this clone. The gene calls are TRBV4-2 and TRBJ2-1; D is possibly TRBD2 (6 bases). Germline lookup yields CDR1 LGHNA and CDR2 YNFKEQ. This CDR3 region has 17 residues. Trimming left V 0 bases short and J 0 bases short, with 12 bases between. Here the CDR3 DNA reads TGTGCCAGCAGCCAAGATCTTAGCGGTATCTCCTACAATGAGCAGTTCTTC. It encodes CASSQDLSGISYNEQFF.

DNA of the CDR3: TGTGCCAGCAGCTTAGGGAGGACAGGAACGCCTGGGGGTTTCTTT. This translates into CASSLGRTGTPGGFF. The chain is built from TRBV13 and TRBJ1-1, with 7 positions matching TRBD1. This CDR3 comprises 15 residues. Germline V CDR1 and CDR2: PRHDT, FYEKMQ (reference sequence). V gave up 0 bases and J gave up 13 bases; unmatched junction bases: 14.